These 24 T cell receptor beta chains originate from one sample sequenced in a study of blood T cell repertoires in COVID-19. Repertoires were generated with immunoSEQ multiplex PCR, while TCRdb's copy carries only in-frame clones and drops some. The data hold about 170,000 clones, with approximately 80% observed a single time. Source material: peripheral blood. The source is a woman aged 65 to 85 with COVID-19, enrolled during active disease.

This CDR3 reads CASSALGRATDTQYF. The CDR3 DNA is TGTGCCAGCAGCGCCCTCGGGAGGGCAACAGATACGCAGTATTTT. J is TRBJ2-3 and V is TRBV6-5, with 8 nucleotides matching TRBD2. Germline V gene lookup returns CDR1 MNHEY and CDR2 SVGAGI. The CDR3 extends over 15 amino acids. The V segment lost 6 bases and the J segment 3 bases; nucleotides outside the gene matches: 8.

This clone was observed a few times. The chain combines TRBV4-1 with TRBJ2-7, with 9 positions matching TRBD1. CDR1 MGHRA and CDR2 YSYEKL come from the germline V gene. This CDR3 is built from 15 residues. J gave up 5 bases and V 6 bases, and 11 bases lay outside the gene matches. CDR3 sequence: CASRPSGQGIDEQYF. DNA of the CDR3: TGCGCCAGCAGGCCCTCGGGACAGGGTATCGACGAGCAGTACTTC.

In this sample, this clone turned up once. The rearrangement uses TRBV11-3 and TRBJ2-1; 9 bases map to TRBD2. The CDR3 has 17 amino acids. CDR1 and CDR2 (germline): SGHNT, YENEEA. The J segment lost 4 bases and the V segment lost 5 bases, leaving 12 bases of the junction unmatched. This CDR3 reads CASSPGASTSGYNEQFF. DNA for the CDR3: TGTGCCAGCAGCCCCGGAGCGTCGACTAGCGGATACAATGAGCAGTTCTTC. The full variable domain, with the rest looked up from reference TRBV11-3 and TRBJ2-1, is EAGVVQSPRYKIIEKKQPVAFWCNPISGHNTLYWYLQNLGQGPELLIRYENEEAVDDSQLPKDRFSAERLKGVDSTLKIQPAELGDSAVYLCASSPGASTSGYNEQFFGPGTRLTVL.

The J gene is TRBJ2-3, the V gene TRBV25-1; 10 bases are a match to TRBD2. Germline loops: CDR1 MGHDK, CDR2 SYGVNS. This CDR3 has 15 amino acids. V lost 6 bases to trimming and J lost 6 bases; unmatched junction nucleotides: 9. The CDR3 region has the DNA TGTGCCAGCAGCCTTCTAGCGGGAGCCCCGGATACGCAGTATTTT. Its translation is CASSLLAGAPDTQYF.

This chain links TRBV30 with TRBJ2-3; TRBD1 aligns across 7 bases. This CDR3 contains 14 residues. Unmatched junction bases numbered 9, after V lost 6 bases and J lost 3 bases. Germline CDR1 is GTSNPN and CDR2 is SVGIG (reference sequence). This chain's CDR3 is CACGPGQRTDTQYF. The CDR3 nucleotides read TGTGCCTGCGGACCGGGACAGAGAACAGATACGCAGTATTTT.

The chain joins TRBV19 to TRBJ1-5, with no clear D. Germline assignment: CDR1 LNHDA and CDR2 SQIVND (reference sequence). V was shortened by 0 bases and J by 9 bases, with 9 bases between the two germline ends. This CDR3 is built from 13 residues. The CDR3 nucleotides read TGTGCCAGTAGTATAGACAGGTCACGGCCCCAGCATTTT. It specifies CASSIDRSRPQHF. The entire variable domain, with the rest obtained from reference TRBV19 and TRBJ1-5, is as follows: DGGITQSPKYLFRKEGQNVTLSCEQNLNHDAMYWYRQDPGQGLRLIYYSQIVNDFQKGDIAEGYSVSREKKESFPLTVTSAQKNPTAFYLCASSIDRSRPQHFGDGTRLSIL.

The rearrangement joins TRBV7-3 to TRBJ2-6; D unresolved. Per germline, CDR1 SGHTA and CDR2 FQGTGA. Trimming removed 5 bases at V and 0 bases at J, with 5 bases between. The CDR3 runs 14 residues. The CDR3 here is CASSTGSGANVLTF. CDR3 in DNA: TGTGCCAGCAGCACGGGCTCTGGGGCCAACGTCCTGACTTTC.

A single count supports this clone. The chain employs TRBV18 and TRBJ2-2; 10 bases are a match to TRBD2. The trim removed 4 bases at V and 2 bases at J, leaving 7 bases unmatched. The germline V gene encodes CDR1 KGHSH and CDR2 LQKENI. This CDR3 is built from 17 residues. The CDR3: CASSRRTSGVNTGELFF. The CDR3 nucleotides are TGTGCCAGCTCACGACGGACTAGCGGAGTTAACACCGGGGAGCTGTTTTTT.

The chain combines TRBV24-1 with TRBJ2-3, with 8 bases that match TRBD1. The CDR3 covers 15 residues. After removal of 3 bases from V and 5 bases from J, the junction contained 6 bases not matched to a gene. Germline values: CDR1 KGHDR, CDR2 SFDVKD. The CDR3, as DNA: TGTGCCACCAGTGATCCCGGGACAGGAAGAGATACGCAGTATTTT. It codes for CATSDPGTGRDTQYF.

This sequence joins TRBV3-1 (or the pseudogene TRBV3-2) and TRBJ2-5, with a tentative D call TRBD1 (6 bases). The CDR3 is 16 amino acids. Germline V gene data show CDR1 as LGHDT and CDR2 as YNNKEL (reference sequence). Trimming took 2 bases from V and 3 from J, leaving 16 bases between them. For the CDR3, the DNA is TGTGCCAGCAGCCAACCCCTTTGGGGGCAGGAAGAGACCCAGTACTTC. Translation: CASSQPLWGQEETQYF.

The CDR3 spells CASSSPTSGPTLYNEQFF. Written as DNA, the CDR3 is TGTGCCAGCAGCTCTCCGACTAGCGGGCCCACCTTATACAATGAGCAGTTCTTC. The rearrangement links TRBV11-2 to TRBJ2-1; 10 bases agree with TRBD2. The CDR3 is 18 amino acids. V was clipped by 4 bases and J by 4 bases; unmatched bases: 13. Germline-derived CDR1 and CDR2 are SGHAT and FQNNGV.

This sequence joins TRBV5-1 and TRBJ1-5; tentative D call: TRBD1 (5 bases). This CDR3 contains 15 residues. Trimming left V 4 bases short and J 1 base short, with 12 bases between. Germline-derived CDR1 and CDR2 are SGHRS and YFSETQ. DNA for the CDR3: TGCGCCAGCAGCCTCACCGGGGGGAGCAATCAGCCCCAGCATTTT. This sequence encodes CASSLTGGSNQPQHF.

The table lists this clone with a few counts. This rearrangement joins TRBV19 to TRBJ1-6, with a weak D call TRBD1 (6 bases). Germline CDR1 and CDR2: LNHDA and SQIVND (reference sequence). Trimming removed 6 bases at V and 1 base at J, with 10 bases between. This CDR3 is 15 amino acids long. The CDR3 region has the DNA TGTGCCAGTAGGGGGGCGAAGTCCTATAATTCACCCCTCCACTTT. Its protein is CASRGAKSYNSPLHF.

The chain is built from TRBV5-4 and TRBJ2-3, with 8 bases identical to TRBD2. This CDR3 region has 15 residues. The V segment lost 4 bases and the J segment 3 bases; nucleotides outside the gene matches: 7. Germline lookup yields CDR1 SGHNT and CDR2 YYREEE (reference sequence). For the CDR3, the DNA is TGTGCCAGCAGCGCCGGGGGGGCAAGTACAGATACGCAGTATTTT. Residues: CASSAGGASTDTQYF. Looking up the rest from reference TRBV5-4 and TRBJ2-3 gives the full variable domain: ETGVTQSPTHLIKTRGQQVTLRCSSQSGHNTVSWYQQALGQGPQFIFQYYREEENGRGNFPPRFSGLQFPNYSSELNVNALELDDSALYLCASSAGGASTDTQYFGPGTRLTVL.

The V gene is TRBV6-5, the J gene TRBJ1-1; no reliable D call. The CDR3 contains 15 residues. Germline V gene sequence: CDR1 MNHEY, CDR2 SVGAGI. Between the trimmed V and J ends, which lost 6 bases and 0 bases, there was a span of 14 bases. CDR3 amino acids: CASSRDPTLNTEAFF. The CDR3 coding sequence is TGTGCCAGCAGCCGAGATCCCACCCTGAACACTGAAGCTTTCTTT.

CDR3 DNA sequence: TGCGCCAGCAGCTTGGGACTAGCTGTTCGGGAGACCCAGTACTTC. Translation gives CASSLGLAVRETQYF. This chain uses TRBV5-1 with TRBJ2-5, with 7 bases that match TRBD2. Germline trimming cut 0 bases from V and 5 bases from J; bases unmatched to any gene: 7. Germline lookup yields CDR1 SGHRS and CDR2 YFSETQ. The CDR3 has 15 residues.

On this clone: One junction end does not reproduce the germline sequence, and a read error may be involved. V gene TRBV3-1 (or the pseudogene TRBV3-2) combines with J gene TRBJ2-1; TRBD2 aligns across 9 bases. This CDR3 comprises 17 residues. Germline CDR1 and CDR2: LGHDT and YNNKEL (reference sequence). The CDR3 coding sequence is TGTGCCAGCAGCCAAGGCTCGACTAGCGGCTCCGACAATGAGCAGTTCTTC. Translating it yields CASSQGSTSGSDNEQFF.

This sequence joins TRBV30 and TRBJ1-1, with TRBD1 identical over 7 bases. With V trimmed by 2 bases and J by 5 bases, 5 bases remained unmatched. The CDR3 runs to 13 residues. Germline assignment: CDR1 GTSNPN and CDR2 SVGIG (reference sequence). The CDR3 DNA is TGTGCCTGGAGTCTACAGGGGCGGACTGAAGCTTTCTTT. This sequence encodes CAWSLQGRTEAFF.

The chain recombines TRBV7-9 with TRBJ2-2; a possible D gene is TRBD2 (5 bases). Per germline, CDR1 SEHNR and CDR2 FQNEAQ (reference sequence). The CDR3 runs 14 residues. V gave up 1 base and J gave up 7 bases, with 10 bases separating them. CDR3 coding DNA: TGTGCCAGCAGCTTAGGGGAGAGAAACGGGGAGCTGTTTTTT. Amino acid sequence: CASSLGERNGELFF.

Of note for this clone: The germline gene is not matched at one end of the junction; a read error may be the cause. This chain joins TRBV9 and TRBJ2-2, with D tentatively TRBD2 (6 bases). The CDR3 is 15 residues long. Germline assignment: CDR1 SGDLS and CDR2 YYNGEE. The CDR3 bases are TGTGCCAGCAGCCTCCGGGGAGGCAGCACCGGGGAGCCGTTTTTT. It specifies CASSLRGGSTGEPFF. Based on the CDR3 plus reference TRBV9 and TRBJ2-2, the full variable domain is DSGVTQTPKHLITATGQRVTLRCSPRSGDLSVYWYQQSLDQGLQFLIQYYNGEERAKGNILERFSAQQFPDLHSELNLSSLELGDSALYFCASSLRGGSTGEPFFGEGSRLTVL.

This clone has a handful of counts. V usage is TRBV3-1 (or the pseudogene TRBV3-2) and J usage is TRBJ2-7; D is unresolved. The length of the CDR3 is 11 residues. Germline lookup yields CDR1 LGHDT and CDR2 YNNKEL (reference sequence). With 5 bases removed from V and 3 bases from J, the gap between germline ends came to 5 bases. The CDR3 sequence is CASSSLYEQYF. CDR3 sequence (DNA): TGTGCCAGCAGCTCCCTCTACGAGCAGTACTTC.

This clone has more than one count but fewer than ten. The chain combines TRBV10-3 with TRBJ1-4, with D unresolved. V lost 10 bases, J lost 0 bases, and 9 bases lay in between. Germline V gene sequence: CDR1 ENHRY, CDR2 SYGVKD. The CDR3 sequence is 13 residues long. The CDR3: CASSGATNEKLFF. DNA for the CDR3: TGTGCCAGCTCAGGTGCAACTAATGAAAAACTGTTTTTT.

This chain uses TRBV4-1 with TRBJ2-7; D is unclear. Trimming took off 0 bases at V and 5 bases at J, with 11 bases between the two ends. Germline CDR1 is MGHRA and CDR2 is YSYEKL. The CDR3 sequence is 14 residues long. The chain's CDR3 is CASSQDSGRDEQYF. CDR3 bases: TGCGCCAGCAGCCAAGATTCTGGTCGCGACGAGCAGTACTTC.

The chain recombines TRBV4-1 with TRBJ1-1, with a possible D match to TRBD1 (5 bases). CDR1 MGHRA and CDR2 YSYEKL come from the germline V gene. The CDR3 spans 15 residues. Trimming stripped 3 bases from V and 3 bases from J, with 14 bases between. CDR3 in amino acids: CASSHSGGRDTEAFF. The CDR3, as DNA: TGCGCCAGCAGCCACTCGGGGGGGAGGGACACTGAAGCTTTCTTT.